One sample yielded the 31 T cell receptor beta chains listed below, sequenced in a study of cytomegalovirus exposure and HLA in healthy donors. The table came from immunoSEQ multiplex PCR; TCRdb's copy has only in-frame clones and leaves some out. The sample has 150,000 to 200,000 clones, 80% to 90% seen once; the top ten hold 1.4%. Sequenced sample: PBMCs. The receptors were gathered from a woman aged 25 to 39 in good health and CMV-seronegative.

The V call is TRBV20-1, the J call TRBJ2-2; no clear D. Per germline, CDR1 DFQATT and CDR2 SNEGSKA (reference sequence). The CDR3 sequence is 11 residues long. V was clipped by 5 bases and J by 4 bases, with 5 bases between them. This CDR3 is CSAPITGELFF. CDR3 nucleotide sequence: TGCAGTGCTCCCATCACCGGGGAGCTGTTTTTT.

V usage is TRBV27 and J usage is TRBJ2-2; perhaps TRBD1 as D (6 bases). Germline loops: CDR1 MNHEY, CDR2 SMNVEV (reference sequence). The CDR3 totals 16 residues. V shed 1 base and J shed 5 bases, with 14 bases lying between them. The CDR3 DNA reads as TGTGCCAGCAGTTTATGGGGCGGACAGCCTACCGGGGAGCTGTTTTTT. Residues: CASSLWGGQPTGELFF.

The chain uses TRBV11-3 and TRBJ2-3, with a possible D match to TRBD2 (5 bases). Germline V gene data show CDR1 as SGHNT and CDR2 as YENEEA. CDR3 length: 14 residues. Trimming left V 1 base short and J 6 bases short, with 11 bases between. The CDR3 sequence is CASSLGEPTDTQYF. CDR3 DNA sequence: TGTGCCAGCAGCTTAGGGGAGCCTACCGATACGCAGTATTTT.

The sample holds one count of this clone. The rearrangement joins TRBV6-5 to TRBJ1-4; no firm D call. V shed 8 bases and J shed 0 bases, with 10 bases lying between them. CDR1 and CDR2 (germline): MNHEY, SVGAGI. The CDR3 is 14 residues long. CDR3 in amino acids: CASCRDATNEKLFF. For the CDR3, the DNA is TGTGCCAGCTGCCGAGATGCAACTAATGAAAAACTGTTTTTT.

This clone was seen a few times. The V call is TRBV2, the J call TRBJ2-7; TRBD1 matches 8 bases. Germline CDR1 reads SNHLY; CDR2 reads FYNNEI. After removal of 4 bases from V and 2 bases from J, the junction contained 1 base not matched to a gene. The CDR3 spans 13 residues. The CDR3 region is CASSVTGAYEQYF. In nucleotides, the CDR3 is TGTGCCAGCAGTGTGACAGGGGCCTACGAGCAGTACTTC.

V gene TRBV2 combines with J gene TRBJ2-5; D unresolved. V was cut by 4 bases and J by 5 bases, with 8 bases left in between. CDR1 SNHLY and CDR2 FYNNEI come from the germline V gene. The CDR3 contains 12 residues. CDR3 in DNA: TGTGCCAGCAGTGTGTCCGGGGAGACCCAGTACTTC. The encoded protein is CASSVSGETQYF.

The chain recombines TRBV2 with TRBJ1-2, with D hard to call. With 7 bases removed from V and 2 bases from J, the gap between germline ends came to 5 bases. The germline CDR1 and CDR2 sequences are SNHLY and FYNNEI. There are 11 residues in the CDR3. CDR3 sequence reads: CASTQNYGYTF. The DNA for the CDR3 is TGTGCCAGCACACAAAACTATGGCTACACCTTC.

The DNA for the CDR3 is TGTGCCAGCAGCTTTCTGCTACAGGGAATTAGTGGTAACACCTTC. Protein product: CASSFLLQGISGNTF. V is TRBV5-4 and J is TRBJ1-2; D perhaps matches TRBD1 (6 bases). Trimming left V 2 bases short and J 12 bases short, with 23 bases between. Germline CDR1 is SGHNT and CDR2 is YYREEE (reference sequence). This CDR3 is built from 15 residues.

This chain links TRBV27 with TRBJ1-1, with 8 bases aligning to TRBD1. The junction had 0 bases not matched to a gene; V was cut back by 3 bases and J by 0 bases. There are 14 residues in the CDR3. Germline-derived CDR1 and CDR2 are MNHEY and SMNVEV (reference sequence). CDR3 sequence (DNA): TGTGCCAGCAGTTTGACAGGGGTGAACACTGAAGCTTTCTTT. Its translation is CASSLTGVNTEAFF.

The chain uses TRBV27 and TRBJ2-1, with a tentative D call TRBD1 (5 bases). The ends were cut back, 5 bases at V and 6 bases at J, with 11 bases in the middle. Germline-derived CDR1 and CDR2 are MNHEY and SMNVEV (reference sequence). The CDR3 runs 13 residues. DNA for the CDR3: TGTGCCAGCAGTCCCCTTGACAGCAATGAGCAGTTCTTC. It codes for CASSPLDSNEQFF.

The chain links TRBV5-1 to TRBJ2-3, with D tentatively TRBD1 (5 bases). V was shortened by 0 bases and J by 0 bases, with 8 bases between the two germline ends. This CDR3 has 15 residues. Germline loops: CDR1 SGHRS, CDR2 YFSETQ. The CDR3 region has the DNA TGCGCCAGCAGCTTGGTAGGGGCTAGCACAGATACGCAGTATTTT. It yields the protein CASSLVGASTDTQYF.

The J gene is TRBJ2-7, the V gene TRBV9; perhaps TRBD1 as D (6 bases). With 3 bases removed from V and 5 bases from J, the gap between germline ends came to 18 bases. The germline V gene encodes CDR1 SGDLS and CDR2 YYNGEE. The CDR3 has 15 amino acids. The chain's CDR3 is CASSDLGGVGNEQYF. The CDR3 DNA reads TGTGCCAGCAGCGATCTAGGGGGAGTTGGTAACGAGCAGTACTTC. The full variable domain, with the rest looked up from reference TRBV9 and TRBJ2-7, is DSGVTQTPKHLITATGQRVTLRCSPRSGDLSVYWYQQSLDQGLQFLIQYYNGEERAKGNILERFSAQQFPDLHSELNLSSLELGDSALYFCASSDLGGVGNEQYFGPGTRLTVT.

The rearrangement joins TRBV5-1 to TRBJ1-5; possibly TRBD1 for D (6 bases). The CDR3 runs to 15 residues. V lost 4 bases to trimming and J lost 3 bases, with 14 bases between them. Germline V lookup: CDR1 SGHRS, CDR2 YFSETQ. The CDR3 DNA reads TGCGCCAGCAGCCTGGACAGCGGCTACAATCAGCCCCAGCATTTT. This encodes CASSLDSGYNQPQHF.

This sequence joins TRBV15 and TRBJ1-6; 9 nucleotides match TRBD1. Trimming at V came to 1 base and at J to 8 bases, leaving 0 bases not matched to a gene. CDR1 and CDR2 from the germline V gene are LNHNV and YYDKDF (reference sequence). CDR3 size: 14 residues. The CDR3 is CATSRGDRDSPLHF. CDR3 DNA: TGTGCCACCAGCAGAGGGGACAGGGATTCACCCCTCCACTTT. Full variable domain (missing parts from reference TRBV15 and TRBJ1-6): DAMVIQNPRYQVTQFGKPVTLSCSQTLNHNVMYWYQQKSSQAPKLLFHYYDKDFNNEADTPDNFQSRRPNTSFCFLDIRSPGLGDTAMYLCATSRGDRDSPLHFGNGTRLTVT.

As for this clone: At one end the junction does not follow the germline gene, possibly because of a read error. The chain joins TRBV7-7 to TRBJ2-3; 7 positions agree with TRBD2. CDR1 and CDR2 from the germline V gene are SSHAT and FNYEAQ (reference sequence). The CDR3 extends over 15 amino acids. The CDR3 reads CASSSGGTLTDTQYF. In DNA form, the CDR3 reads TGTGCTAGCAGCTCGGGGGGTACCCTCACAGATACGCAGTATTTT.

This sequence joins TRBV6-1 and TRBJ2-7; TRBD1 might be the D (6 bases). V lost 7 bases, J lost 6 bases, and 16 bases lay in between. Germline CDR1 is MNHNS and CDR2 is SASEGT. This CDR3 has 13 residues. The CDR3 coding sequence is TGTGCCAGCATGCCAGGGGCCCTTGTCGAGCAGTACTTC. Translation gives CASMPGALVEQYF.

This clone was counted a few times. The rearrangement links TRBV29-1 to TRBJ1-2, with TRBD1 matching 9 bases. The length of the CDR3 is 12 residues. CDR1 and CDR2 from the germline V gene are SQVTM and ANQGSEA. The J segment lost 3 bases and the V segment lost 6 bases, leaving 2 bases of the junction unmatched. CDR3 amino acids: CSVGTGYYGYTF. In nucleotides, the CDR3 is TGCAGCGTCGGGACAGGGTACTATGGCTACACCTTC. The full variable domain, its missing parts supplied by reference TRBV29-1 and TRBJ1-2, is SAVISQKPSRDICQRGTSLTIQCQVDSQVTMMFWYRQQPGQSLTLIATANQGSEATYESGFVIDKFPISRPNLTFSTLTVSNMSPEDSSIYLCSVGTGYYGYTFGSGTRLTVV.

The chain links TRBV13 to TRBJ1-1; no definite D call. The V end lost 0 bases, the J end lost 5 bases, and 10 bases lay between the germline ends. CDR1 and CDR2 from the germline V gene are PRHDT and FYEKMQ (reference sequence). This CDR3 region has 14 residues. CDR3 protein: CASSLGIGRTEAFF. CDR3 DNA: TGTGCCAGCAGCTTAGGTATAGGGAGGACTGAAGCTTTCTTT.

The chain's CDR3 is CAISSDNSYEQYF. CDR3 DNA: TGTGCCATCAGTAGTGACAACTCCTACGAGCAGTACTTC. The chain is built from TRBV10-3 and TRBJ2-7; D is undetermined. The CDR3 is 13 amino acids. Trimming removed 5 bases at V and 0 bases at J, with 8 bases between. Germline-derived CDR1 and CDR2 are ENHRY and SYGVKD.

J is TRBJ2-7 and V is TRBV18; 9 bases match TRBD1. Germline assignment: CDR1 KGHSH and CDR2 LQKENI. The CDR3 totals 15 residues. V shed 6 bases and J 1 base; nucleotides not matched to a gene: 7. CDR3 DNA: TGTGCCAGCTCGGATGCCGGGACAGGGTCCTACGAGCAGTACTTC. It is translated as CASSDAGTGSYEQYF.

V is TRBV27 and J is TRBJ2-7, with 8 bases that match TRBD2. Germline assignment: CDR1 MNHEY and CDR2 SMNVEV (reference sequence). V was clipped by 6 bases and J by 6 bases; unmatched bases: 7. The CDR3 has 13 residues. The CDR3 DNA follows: TGTGCCAGCAGGGCAGGGACTAGGGGCGAGCAGTACTTC. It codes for CASRAGTRGEQYF.

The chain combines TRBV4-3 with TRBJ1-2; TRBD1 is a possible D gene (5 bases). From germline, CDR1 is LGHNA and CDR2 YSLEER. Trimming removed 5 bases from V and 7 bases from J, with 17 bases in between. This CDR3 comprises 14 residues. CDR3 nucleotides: TGCGCCAGCAGCAAAGGTCAAGGGGCGCGTGGCTACACCTTC. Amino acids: CASSKGQGARGYTF.

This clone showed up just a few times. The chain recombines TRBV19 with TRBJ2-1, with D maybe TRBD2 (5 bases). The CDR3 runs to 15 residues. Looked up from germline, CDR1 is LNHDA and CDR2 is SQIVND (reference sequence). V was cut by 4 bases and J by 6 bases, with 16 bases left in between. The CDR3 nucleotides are TGTGCCAGTAGTAGGCAGCGGTCCTTAGGCAATGAGCAGTTCTTC. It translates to CASSRQRSLGNEQFF.

The CDR3 DNA reads TGTGCCAGCAGTGAAGCCGGATTGGGAACAGGGGTTTTCACCTATAATTCACCCCTCCACTTT. This encodes CASSEAGLGTGVFTYNSPLHF. The rearrangement uses TRBV6-1 and TRBJ1-6; the match to TRBD1 covers 7 bases. This CDR3 has 21 residues. The junction had 16 bases not matched to a gene; V was cut back by 0 bases and J by 2 bases. The germline V gene has CDR1 MNHNS and CDR2 SASEGT.

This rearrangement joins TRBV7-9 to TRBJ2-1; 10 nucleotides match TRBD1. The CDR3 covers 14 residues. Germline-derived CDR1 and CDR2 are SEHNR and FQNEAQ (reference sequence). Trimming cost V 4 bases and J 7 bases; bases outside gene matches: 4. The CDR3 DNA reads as TGTGCCAGCAGCTCAGGGACAGGGGTGAATGAGCAGTTCTTC. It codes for CASSSGTGVNEQFF.

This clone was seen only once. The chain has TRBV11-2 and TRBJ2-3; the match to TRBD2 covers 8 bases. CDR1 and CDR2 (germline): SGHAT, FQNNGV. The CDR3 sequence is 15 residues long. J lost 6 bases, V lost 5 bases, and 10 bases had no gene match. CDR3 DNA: TGTGCCAGCAGCGAATTCTCACTAGCGGAGGATACGCAGTATTTT. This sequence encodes CASSEFSLAEDTQYF.

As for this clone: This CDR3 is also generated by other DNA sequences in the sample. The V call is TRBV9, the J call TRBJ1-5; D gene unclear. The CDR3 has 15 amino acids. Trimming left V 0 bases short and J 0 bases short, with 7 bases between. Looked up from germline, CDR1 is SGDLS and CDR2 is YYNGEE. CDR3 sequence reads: CASSVGQDSNQPQHF. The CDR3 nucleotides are TGTGCCAGCAGCGTAGGCCAGGATAGCAATCAGCCCCAGCATTTT.

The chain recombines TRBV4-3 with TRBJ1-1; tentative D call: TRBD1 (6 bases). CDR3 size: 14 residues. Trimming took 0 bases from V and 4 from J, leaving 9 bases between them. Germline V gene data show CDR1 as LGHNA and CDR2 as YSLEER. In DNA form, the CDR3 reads TGCGCCAGCAGCCAAGATCGGGGGGCCACTGAAGCTTTCTTT. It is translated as CASSQDRGATEAFF.

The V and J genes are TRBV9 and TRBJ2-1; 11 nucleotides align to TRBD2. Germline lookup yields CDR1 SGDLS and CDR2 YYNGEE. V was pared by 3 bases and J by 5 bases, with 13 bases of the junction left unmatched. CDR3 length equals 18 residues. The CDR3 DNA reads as TGTGCCAGCAGCGGAGAGTTTCGACTAGCGGGGTCTAACAATGAGCAGTTCTTC. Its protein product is CASSGEFRLAGSNNEQFF. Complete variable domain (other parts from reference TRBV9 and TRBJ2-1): DSGVTQTPKHLITATGQRVTLRCSPRSGDLSVYWYQQSLDQGLQFLIQYYNGEERAKGNILERFSAQQFPDLHSELNLSSLELGDSALYFCASSGEFRLAGSNNEQFFGPGTRLTVL.

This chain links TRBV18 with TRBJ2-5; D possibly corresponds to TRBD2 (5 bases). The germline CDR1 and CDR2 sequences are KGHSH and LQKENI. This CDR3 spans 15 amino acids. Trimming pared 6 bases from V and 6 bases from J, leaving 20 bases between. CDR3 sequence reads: CASSPRTLVSKTQYF. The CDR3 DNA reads TGTGCCAGCTCCCCCCGCACACTAGTATCTAAGACCCAGTACTTC.

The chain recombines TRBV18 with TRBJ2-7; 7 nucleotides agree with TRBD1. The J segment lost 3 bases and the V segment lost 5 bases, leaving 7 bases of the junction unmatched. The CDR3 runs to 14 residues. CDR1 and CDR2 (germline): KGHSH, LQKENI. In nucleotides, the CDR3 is TGTGCCAGCTCATCCGACAGGGACGGCTACGAGCAGTACTTC. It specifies CASSSDRDGYEQYF. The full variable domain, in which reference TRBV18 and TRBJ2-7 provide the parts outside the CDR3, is NAGVMQNPRHLVRRRGQEARLRCSPMKGHSHVYWYRQLPEEGLKFMVYLQKENIIDESGMPKERFSAEFPKEGPSILRIQQVVRGDSAAYFCASSSDRDGYEQYFGPGTRLTVT.